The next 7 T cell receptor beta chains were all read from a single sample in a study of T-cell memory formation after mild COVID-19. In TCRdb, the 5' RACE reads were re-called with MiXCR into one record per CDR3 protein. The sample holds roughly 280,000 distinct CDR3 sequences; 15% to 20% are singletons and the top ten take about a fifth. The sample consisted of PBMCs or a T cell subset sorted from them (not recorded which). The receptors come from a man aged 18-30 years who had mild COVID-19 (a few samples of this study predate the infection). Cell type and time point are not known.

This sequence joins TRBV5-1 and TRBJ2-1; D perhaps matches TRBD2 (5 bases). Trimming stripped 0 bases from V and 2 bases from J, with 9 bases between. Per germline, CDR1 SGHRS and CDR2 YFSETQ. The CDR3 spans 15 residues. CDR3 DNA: TGCGCCAGCAGCTTGGCTGAGGGTGCCTACAATGAGCAGTTCTTC. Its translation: CASSLAEGAYNEQFF.

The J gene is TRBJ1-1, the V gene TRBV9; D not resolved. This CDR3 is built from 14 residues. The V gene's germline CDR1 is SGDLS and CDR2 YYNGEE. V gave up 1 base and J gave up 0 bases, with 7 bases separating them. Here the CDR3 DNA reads TGTGCCAGCAGCGTAAGGACGGTGAACACTGAAGCTTTCTTT. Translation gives CASSVRTVNTEAFF.

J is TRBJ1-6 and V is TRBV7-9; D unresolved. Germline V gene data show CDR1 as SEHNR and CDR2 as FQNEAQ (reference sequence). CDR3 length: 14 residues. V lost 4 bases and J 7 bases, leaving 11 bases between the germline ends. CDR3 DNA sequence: TGTGCCAGCAGCTATCCACAGTGGAATTCACCCCTCCACTTT. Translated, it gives CASSYPQWNSPLHF. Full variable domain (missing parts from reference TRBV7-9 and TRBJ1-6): DTGVSQNPRHKITKRGQNVTFRCDPISEHNRLYWYRQTLGQGPEFLTYFQNEAQLEKSRLLSDRFSAERPKGSFSTLEIQRTEQGDSAMYLCASSYPQWNSPLHFGNGTRLTVT.

For the CDR3, the DNA is TGTGCCAGTAGTTTGGGACTATCAAGTACCGCTGAAGCTTTCTTT. This gives the protein CASSLGLSSTAEAFF. This chain connects TRBV19 to TRBJ1-1, with D tentatively TRBD1 (5 bases). The germline V gene encodes CDR1 LNHDA and CDR2 SQIVND (reference sequence). The CDR3 consists of 15 residues. Trimming removed 5 bases at V and 6 bases at J, with 19 bases between.

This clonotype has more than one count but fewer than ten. CDR3 in amino acids: CASTPGFGPGELFF. CDR3 nucleotides: TGTGCCAGCACCCCCGGTTTTGGCCCCGGGGAGCTGTTTTTT. The V gene is TRBV6-2 or TRBV6-3, the J gene TRBJ2-2, with unresolved D. The V gene's germline CDR1 is MNHEY and CDR2 SVGEGT. The CDR3 totals 14 residues. The V and J ends lost 7 bases and 6 bases respectively, with 15 bases between them.

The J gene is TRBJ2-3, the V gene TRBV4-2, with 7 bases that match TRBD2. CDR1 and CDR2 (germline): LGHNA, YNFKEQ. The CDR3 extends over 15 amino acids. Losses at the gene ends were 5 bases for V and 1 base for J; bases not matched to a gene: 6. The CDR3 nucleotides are TGTGCCAGCAGCGCAAAAAGCGGGGGCACAGATACGCAGTATTTT. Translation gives CASSAKSGGTDTQYF.

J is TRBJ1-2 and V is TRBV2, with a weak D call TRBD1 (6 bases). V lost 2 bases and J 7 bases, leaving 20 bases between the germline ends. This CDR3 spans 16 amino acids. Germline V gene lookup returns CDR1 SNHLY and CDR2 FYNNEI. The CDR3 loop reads CASSEKGRMTTGGYTF. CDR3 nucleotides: TGTGCCAGCAGTGAAAAGGGGCGGATGACGACAGGTGGCTACACCTTC.